These 31 T cell receptor beta chains share one sample of origin, sequenced in a study of shared clonotypes between healthy human individuals. Assay: immunoSEQ multiplex PCR; the TCRdb copy retains only in-frame clones and omits some. The sample carries about 2.3 million clones, approximately 93% recorded once. Input material: naive CD4+ T cells from PBMCs. Subset in this sample: CD45RA+ positively selected. These receptors were obtained from a man in his late teens or twenties in good health. Some clones in this sample may be carry-over from other donors' samples.

This clone appeared once. This sequence joins TRBV5-1 and TRBJ2-2, with a possible D match to TRBD2 (6 bases). The CDR3 has 16 amino acids. Trimming shortened V by 0 bases and J by 5 bases, and 14 bases separated the two germline ends. Per germline, CDR1 SGHRS and CDR2 YFSETQ. The CDR3, as DNA: TGCGCCAGCAGCTTGGATGGACTACTAAAAACCGGGGAGCTGTTTTTT. Protein sequence: CASSLDGLLKTGELFF.

Points on this clone: This sample includes further DNA sequences coding for the same CDR3. The chain uses TRBV29-1 and TRBJ2-1; no clear D. V was trimmed by 3 bases and J by 7 bases, leaving 10 bases between them. The germline CDR1 and CDR2 sequences are SQVTM and ANQGSEA. The CDR3 sequence is 12 residues long. The CDR3: CSVDSGWNEQFF. Here the CDR3 DNA reads TGCAGCGTTGATTCTGGGTGGAATGAGCAGTTCTTC.

This chain connects TRBV2 to TRBJ2-5; 9 nucleotides line up with TRBD2. The J call may be faulty, since TRBJ2-7 better matches the DNA end. Germline assignment: CDR1 SNHLY and CDR2 FYNNEI. This CDR3 is built from 15 residues. CDR3 in amino acids: CASSVTSGSPYEQYF. CDR3 nucleotides: TGTGCCAGCAGTGTGACTAGCGGCTCCCCCTACGAGCAGTACTTC.

Comment on this clone: Other DNA variants within this sample encode the same CDR3. This chain uses TRBV18 with TRBJ2-3; D is undetermined. There are 14 residues in the CDR3. V was pared by 2 bases and J by 0 bases, with 6 bases between. Germline CDR1 is KGHSH and CDR2 is LQKENI. The chain's CDR3 is CASSPGRSTDTQYF. DNA of the CDR3: TGTGCCAGCTCACCAGGACGAAGCACAGATACGCAGTATTTT.

The gene calls are TRBV11-3 and TRBJ2-5; D call uncertain. The CDR3 length is 13 residues. Trimming stripped 0 bases from V and 5 bases from J, with 7 bases between. Germline V gene sequence: CDR1 SGHNT, CDR2 YENEEA. In nucleotides, the CDR3 is TGTGCCAGCAGCTTAGAGGGGTGGGAGACCCAGTACTTC. As protein: CASSLEGWETQYF.

J is TRBJ2-7 and V is TRBV18, with D perhaps given as TRBD1 or TRBD2 (5 bases each). The CDR3 contains 15 residues. Germline V CDR1 and CDR2: KGHSH, LQKENI. Trimming cost V 4 bases and J 3 bases, with 16 bases left between them. The CDR3 region is CASSLGATPNYEQYF. In nucleotides, the CDR3 is TGTGCCAGCTCACTCGGGGCTACCCCAAACTACGAGCAGTACTTC.

This clone was recorded only once. The rearrangement joins TRBV5-6 to TRBJ1-3; 8 bases match TRBD1. With 4 bases clipped from V and 1 base from J, the junction kept 7 bases outside the gene matches. Germline values: CDR1 SGHDT, CDR2 YYEEEE. The CDR3 extends over 16 amino acids. The CDR3 coding sequence is TGTGCCAGCAGCGGGTCGACAGGGGTTTCTGGAAACACCATATATTTT. Protein sequence: CASSGSTGVSGNTIYF.

CDR3 DNA sequence: TGTGCCATCCGGGCTAGCGGGAACACCGGGGAGCTGTTTTTT. Protein: CAIRASGNTGELFF. This chain joins TRBV27 and TRBJ2-2, with TRBD2 matching 7 bases. V shed 10 bases, J shed 1 base, and the junction held 6 bases outside the gene matches. CDR3 length: 14 amino acids. Germline CDR1 MNHEY, CDR2 SMNVEV (reference sequence).

The V and J genes are TRBV5-1 and TRBJ1-1; D unresolved. This CDR3 region has 14 residues. CDR1 is SGHRS, CDR2 YFSETQ, per germline. V was clipped by 2 bases and J by 3 bases, with 11 bases between them. The CDR3 sequence: CASSLGWEDTEAFF. The CDR3 nucleotides are TGCGCCAGCAGCTTAGGGTGGGAGGACACTGAAGCTTTCTTT.

This clone was observed once. The rearrangement joins TRBV18 to TRBJ1-4, with 8 bases identical to TRBD1. Germline V gene sequence: CDR1 KGHSH, CDR2 LQKENI. The CDR3 sequence is 13 residues long. The trim removed 10 bases at V and 3 bases at J, leaving 4 bases unmatched. CDR3 region: CATRDRSNEKLFF. CDR3 coding DNA: TGTGCCACCCGGGACAGGTCTAATGAAAAACTGTTTTTT.

This clone has just one count. V gene TRBV5-6 combines with J gene TRBJ2-3, with D perhaps TRBD1 (5 bases). Germline V lookup: CDR1 SGHDT, CDR2 YYEEEE. V was cut by 1 base and J by 1 base, with 10 bases left in between. There are 15 residues in the CDR3. In DNA form, the CDR3 reads TGTGCCAGCAGCTTGTTGCAGGGTGGCACAGATACGCAGTATTTT. Its translation is CASSLLQGGTDTQYF.

The chain carries TRBV19 and TRBJ1-5, with D perhaps matching TRBD1 (6 bases). The CDR3 is made up of 13 amino acids. Trimming took off 3 bases at V and 15 bases at J, with 18 bases between the two ends. Per germline, CDR1 LNHDA and CDR2 SQIVND (reference sequence). CDR3 protein: CASSIFQDSPRHF. The DNA of the CDR3 is TGTGCCAGTAGTATTTTCCAGGACAGCCCCAGGCATTTT. The variable domain in full, completed from reference TRBV19 and TRBJ1-5, reads DGGITQSPKYLFRKEGQNVTLSCEQNLNHDAMYWYRQDPGQGLRLIYYSQIVNDFQKGDIAEGYSVSREKKESFPLTVTSAQKNPTAFYLCASSIFQDSPRHFGDGTRLSIL.

V and J are TRBV7-3 and TRBJ2-7; perhaps D is TRBD1 or TRBD2 (5 bases each). The V end was cut by 5 bases, the J end by 3 bases, with 17 bases between. Germline values: CDR1 SGHTA, CDR2 FQGTGA. CDR3 length: 15 amino acids. The DNA of the CDR3 is TGTGCCAGCAGCATCAACCGGGACGGAGACTACGAGCAGTACTTC. This gives the protein CASSINRDGDYEQYF.

V and J are TRBV7-3 and TRBJ2-7; 10 nucleotides align to TRBD1. Germline-derived CDR1 and CDR2 are SGHTA and FQGTGA. The V and J ends lost 5 bases and 6 bases, in that order; junction bases with no gene match: 10. The CDR3 spans 15 residues. CDR3 in amino acids: CASSGTGTGDSEQYF. CDR3 nucleotide sequence: TGTGCCAGCAGCGGGACCGGGACAGGGGATTCCGAGCAGTACTTC.

The chain uses TRBV19 and TRBJ1-4, with 7 bases identical to TRBD1. J lost 5 bases, V lost 4 bases, and 7 bases had no gene match. This CDR3 spans 15 amino acids. Per germline, CDR1 LNHDA and CDR2 SQIVND (reference sequence). The CDR3 spells CASSTWDRGNEKLFF. The CDR3 nucleotides are TGTGCCAGTAGTACCTGGGACAGAGGAAATGAAAAACTGTTTTTT.

This clone came up once. The genes are TRBV19 and TRBJ2-1; TRBD1 might be the D (5 bases). The V end was cut by 4 bases, the J end by 8 bases, with 15 bases between. The CDR3 totals 14 residues. The germline gives CDR1 LNHDA, CDR2 SQIVND (reference sequence). The CDR3 DNA reads as TGTGCCAGTAGTAAGGGGCGTTCCTGGTATGAGCAGTTCTTC. Protein product: CASSKGRSWYEQFF.

The chain carries TRBV11-2 and TRBJ2-7; 7 bases are a match to TRBD2. The CDR3 runs to 13 residues. With V trimmed by 6 bases and J by 9 bases, 11 bases remained unmatched. The germline V gene has CDR1 SGHAT and CDR2 FQNNGV. The CDR3 DNA is TGTGCCAGCAGGGCTAGCGGCCCCCAGGGGCAGTACTTC. Residues: CASRASGPQGQYF.

The chain links TRBV5-6 to TRBJ2-7; 7 nucleotides agree with TRBD1. V lost 0 bases and J lost 4; bases outside the gene matches: 10. Germline V gene sequence: CDR1 SGHDT, CDR2 YYEEEE. The CDR3 covers 16 residues. The DNA for the CDR3 is TGTGCCAGCAGCTTGGGGCAGGGGGACCCCGTGTACGAGCAGTACTTC. It yields the protein CASSLGQGDPVYEQYF.

This clone was detected a few times. Distinct nucleotide sequences in the sample also encode this CDR3. This chain connects TRBV15 to TRBJ2-2; D unresolved. Germline CDR1 is LNHNV and CDR2 is YYDKDF (reference sequence). The CDR3 is 12 residues long. V was clipped by 3 bases and J by 3 bases, with 2 bases between them. DNA of the CDR3: TGTGCCACCAGCAGCTACACCGGGGAGCTGTTTTTT. Protein sequence: CATSSYTGELFF. Filled out from reference TRBV15 and TRBJ2-2, the complete variable domain reads DAMVIQNPRYQVTQFGKPVTLSCSQTLNHNVMYWYQQKSSQAPKLLFHYYDKDFNNEADTPDNFQSRRPNTSFCFLDIRSPGLGDTAMYLCATSSYTGELFFGEGSRLTVL.

The chain combines TRBV2 with TRBJ2-3; a weak D match, TRBD2 (5 bases). CDR3 length: 15 residues. Germline CDR1 SNHLY, CDR2 FYNNEI. V lost 1 base and J lost 4, with 12 bases in between. The CDR3 protein is CASSEGGNPPDTQYF. DNA for the CDR3: TGTGCCAGCAGTGAAGGAGGGAACCCCCCAGATACGCAGTATTTT.

The chain combines TRBV27 with TRBJ1-5, with D unresolved. In germline, CDR1 is MNHEY, CDR2 SMNVEV (reference sequence). This CDR3 region has 13 residues. V dropped 6 bases and J dropped 4 bases, with 10 bases sitting between them. The DNA of the CDR3 is TGTGCCAGCAGACCTAACGGGAATCAGCCCCAGCATTTT. Protein: CASRPNGNQPQHF.

As concerns this clone: At the DNA level, this CDR3 is encoded by other sequences in the same sample as well. The V call is TRBV5-6, the J call TRBJ1-1, with D unresolved. The length of the CDR3 is 14 residues. The V gene's germline CDR1 is SGHDT and CDR2 YYEEEE. Trimming shortened V by 0 bases and J by 1 base, and 7 bases separated the two germline ends. Written as DNA, the CDR3 is TGTGCCAGCAGCTTGGGGCTCTCGAACACTGAAGCTTTCTTT. Protein: CASSLGLSNTEAFF.

The genes are TRBV7-9 and TRBJ2-3, with 7 bases fitting TRBD2. Germline assignment: CDR1 SEHNR and CDR2 FQNEAQ (reference sequence). Germline trimming cut 5 bases from V and 2 bases from J; bases unmatched to any gene: 10. The CDR3 has 16 residues. The CDR3 reads CASSPLPSGITDTQYF. The CDR3 DNA reads as TGTGCCAGCAGCCCCCTCCCTAGCGGAATCACAGATACGCAGTATTTT.

This chain joins TRBV9 and TRBJ2-7, with 9 positions matching TRBD2. V shed 5 bases, J shed 0 bases, and the junction held 12 bases outside the gene matches. Germline V lookup: CDR1 SGDLS, CDR2 YYNGEE. The CDR3 consists of 17 residues. The CDR3 reads CASRPAGGPFGSYEQYF. The CDR3 bases are TGTGCCAGCAGACCAGCGGGAGGCCCCTTCGGCTCCTACGAGCAGTACTTC.

This chain uses TRBV15 with TRBJ2-4; D gene uncertain. Trimming cost V 5 bases and J 0 bases, with 11 bases left between them. The CDR3 is 15 amino acids. Germline values: CDR1 LNHNV, CDR2 YYDKDF (reference sequence). CDR3 loop: CATSLGKLAKNIQYF. CDR3 coding DNA: TGTGCCACCAGCCTAGGGAAACTAGCCAAAAACATTCAGTACTTC.

The V call is TRBV5-1, the J call TRBJ2-1; unclear D gene. Trimming stripped 2 bases from V and 9 bases from J, with 15 bases between. CDR3 length: 14 residues. Germline assignment: CDR1 SGHRS and CDR2 YFSETQ. CDR3 bases: TGCGCCAGCAGCTTTCAGGATACTCTCACTGAGCAGTTCTTC. Protein: CASSFQDTLTEQFF.

CDR3: CASSLTGDMNTEAFF. The CDR3 DNA follows: TGTGCCAGCAGCTTGACAGGGGACATGAACACTGAAGCTTTCTTT. The V gene is TRBV7-3, the J gene TRBJ1-1, with 8 bases aligning to TRBD1. CDR1 and CDR2 (germline): SGHTA, FQGTGA. J was trimmed by 0 bases and V by 3 bases; bases with no gene match: 3. The CDR3 extends over 15 amino acids.

In regard to this clone: At the DNA level, this CDR3 is encoded by other sequences in the same sample as well. V gene TRBV6-1 combines with J gene TRBJ2-7; 7 bases agree with TRBD1. Germline CDR1 and CDR2: MNHNS and SASEGT. The CDR3 length is 14 residues. With V trimmed by 6 bases and J by 0 bases, 5 bases remained unmatched. In nucleotides, the CDR3 is TGTGCCAGCAGCCTTGACAGGGTCTCCTACGAGCAGTACTTC. Translation gives CASSLDRVSYEQYF.

This clone was observed a single time. The V and J genes are TRBV5-4 and TRBJ1-1; D might be TRBD1 (5 bases). Between the trimmed V and J ends, which lost 4 bases and 6 bases, there was a span of 13 bases. This CDR3 spans 13 amino acids. Germline CDR1 reads SGHNT; CDR2 reads YYREEE (reference sequence). CDR3 nucleotides: TGTGCCAGCAGCCTCGAACTGGGGGCTGAAGCTTTCTTT. Its protein is CASSLELGAEAFF.

As for this clone: The sample has other DNA sequences that encode this CDR3 too. The CDR3 sequence: CASSQTGATNEKLFF. The CDR3 coding sequence is TGTGCCAGCAGCCAAACAGGGGCAACTAATGAAAAACTGTTTTTT. This chain connects TRBV28 to TRBJ1-4; 7 bases map to TRBD1. After removal of 6 bases from V and 0 bases from J, the junction contained 4 bases not matched to a gene. The CDR3 has 15 amino acids. The germline V gene encodes CDR1 MDHEN and CDR2 SYDVKM.

The sample holds one count of this clone. The gene calls are TRBV2 and TRBJ2-5, with D possibly called TRBD1 or TRBD2 (7 bases each). Trimming removed 7 bases at V and 5 bases at J, with 14 bases between. The CDR3 covers 13 residues. Germline values: CDR1 SNHLY, CDR2 FYNNEI. For the CDR3, the DNA is TGTGCCAGCACCAGGGGGGGGCTCGAGACCCAGTACTTC. Translated, it gives CASTRGGLETQYF.